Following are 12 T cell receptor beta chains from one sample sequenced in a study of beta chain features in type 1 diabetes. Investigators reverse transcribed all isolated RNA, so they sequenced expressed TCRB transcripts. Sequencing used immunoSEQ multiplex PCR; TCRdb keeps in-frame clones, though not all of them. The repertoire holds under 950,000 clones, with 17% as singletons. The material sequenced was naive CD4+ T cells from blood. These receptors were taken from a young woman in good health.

CDR3 nucleotide sequence: TGTGCCAGCTCACCACCTCATGCAGGGGTCTCCTACAATGAGCAGTTCTTC. Translating gives CASSPPHAGVSYNEQFF. The rearrangement links TRBV18 to TRBJ2-1; possibly TRBD1 for D (6 bases). Trimming removed 0 bases from V and 0 bases from J, with 12 bases in between. CDR1 is KGHSH and CDR2 is LQKENI in the germline V gene. The CDR3 length is 17 residues.

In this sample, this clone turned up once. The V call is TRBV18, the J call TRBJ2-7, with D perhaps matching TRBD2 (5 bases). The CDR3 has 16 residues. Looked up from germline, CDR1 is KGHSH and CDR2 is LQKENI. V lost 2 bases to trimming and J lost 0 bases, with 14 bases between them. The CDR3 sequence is CASSPGVAWSSYEQYF. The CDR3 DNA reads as TGTGCCAGCTCACCAGGGGTAGCGTGGAGCTCCTACGAGCAGTACTTC.

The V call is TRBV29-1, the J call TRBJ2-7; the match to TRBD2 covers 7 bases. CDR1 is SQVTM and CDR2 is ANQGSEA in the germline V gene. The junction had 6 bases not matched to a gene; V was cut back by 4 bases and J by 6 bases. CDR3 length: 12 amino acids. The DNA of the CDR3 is TGCAGCGTTGCCAGCGGGAAGGGCGAGCAGTACTTC. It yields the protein CSVASGKGEQYF.

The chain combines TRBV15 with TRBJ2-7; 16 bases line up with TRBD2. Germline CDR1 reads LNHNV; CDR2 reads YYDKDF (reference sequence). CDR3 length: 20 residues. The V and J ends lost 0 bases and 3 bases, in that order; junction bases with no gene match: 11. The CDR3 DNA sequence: TGTGCCACCAGCAGAGACGAACCGGGACTAGCGGGAGGGAATTACTACGAGCAGTACTTC. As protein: CATSRDEPGLAGGNYYEQYF.

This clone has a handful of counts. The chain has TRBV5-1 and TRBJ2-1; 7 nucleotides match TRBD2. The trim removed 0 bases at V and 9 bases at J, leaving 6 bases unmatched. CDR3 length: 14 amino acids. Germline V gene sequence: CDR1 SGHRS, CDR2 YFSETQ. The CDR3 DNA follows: TGCGCCAGCAGCTTGGGAGCGGGGCCCAGTGAGCAGTTCTTC. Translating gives CASSLGAGPSEQFF.

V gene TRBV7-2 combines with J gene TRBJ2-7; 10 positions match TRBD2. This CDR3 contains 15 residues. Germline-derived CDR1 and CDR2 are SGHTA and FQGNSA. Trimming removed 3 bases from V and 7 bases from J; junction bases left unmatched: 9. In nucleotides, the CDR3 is TGTGCCAGCAGCTTGGAAGCGGGAGGGGCGGGGGAGCAGTACTTC. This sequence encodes CASSLEAGGAGEQYF.

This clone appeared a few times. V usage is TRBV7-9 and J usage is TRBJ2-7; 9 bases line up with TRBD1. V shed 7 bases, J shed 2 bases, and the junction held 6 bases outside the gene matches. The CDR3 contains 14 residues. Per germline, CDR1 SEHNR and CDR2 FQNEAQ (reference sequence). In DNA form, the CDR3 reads TGTGCCAGCACTGCCGGGACAGGGACCTACGAGCAGTACTTC. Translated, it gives CASTAGTGTYEQYF.

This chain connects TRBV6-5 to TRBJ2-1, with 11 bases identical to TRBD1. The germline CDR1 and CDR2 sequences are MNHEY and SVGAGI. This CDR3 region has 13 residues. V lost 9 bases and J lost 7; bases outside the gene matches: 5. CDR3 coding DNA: TGTGCCAGTGGACAGGGGGCTGCAAATGAGCAGTTCTTC. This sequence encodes CASGQGAANEQFF.

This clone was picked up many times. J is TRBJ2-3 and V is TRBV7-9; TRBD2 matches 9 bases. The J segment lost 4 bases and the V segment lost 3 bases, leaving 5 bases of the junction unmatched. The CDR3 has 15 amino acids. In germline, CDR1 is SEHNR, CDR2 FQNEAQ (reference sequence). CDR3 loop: CASSFGREGSDTQYF. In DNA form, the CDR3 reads TGTGCCAGCAGCTTCGGGCGGGAGGGCTCAGATACGCAGTATTTT.

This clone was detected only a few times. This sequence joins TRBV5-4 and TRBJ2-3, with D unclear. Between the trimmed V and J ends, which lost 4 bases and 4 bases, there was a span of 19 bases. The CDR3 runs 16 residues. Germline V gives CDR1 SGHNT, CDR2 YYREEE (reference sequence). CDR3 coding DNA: TGTGCCAGCAGCGCAGGCCAGCGCCTCAGTCCAGATACGCAGTATTTT. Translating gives CASSAGQRLSPDTQYF. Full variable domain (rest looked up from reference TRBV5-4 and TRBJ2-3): ETGVTQSPTHLIKTRGQQVTLRCSSQSGHNTVSWYQQALGQGPQFIFQYYREEENGRGNFPPRFSGLQFPNYSSELNVNALELDDSALYLCASSAGQRLSPDTQYFGPGTRLTVL.

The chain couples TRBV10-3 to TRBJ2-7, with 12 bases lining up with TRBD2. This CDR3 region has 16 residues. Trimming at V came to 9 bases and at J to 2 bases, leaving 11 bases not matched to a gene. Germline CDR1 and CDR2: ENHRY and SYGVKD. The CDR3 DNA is TGTGCCATTCGGAGGACTAGCGGGATATTTCCCTACGAGCAGTACTTC. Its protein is CAIRRTSGIFPYEQYF.

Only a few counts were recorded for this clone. Here the CDR3 DNA reads TGTGCCAGCAGCTTGGATAGACAGATCAACGAGCAGTACTTC. Translated: CASSLDRQINEQYF. The chain has TRBV5-4 and TRBJ2-7; a weak D match, TRBD1 (5 bases). CDR1 is SGHNT and CDR2 is YYREEE in the germline V gene (reference sequence). Trimming removed 0 bases at V and 5 bases at J, with 12 bases between. The CDR3 consists of 14 residues.